This is a list of T cell receptor beta chains from one sample in a study of T-cell memory formation after mild COVID-19. TCRdb itself ran the 5' RACE reads through MiXCR, one entry per CDR3 protein. The repertoire has about 350,000 distinct CDR3 sequences, over 25% of them found once; the top ten carry about 14%. Sequenced: PBMCs or a T cell subset sorted from them (not recorded which). These receptors were collected from an adult woman who had mild COVID-19 (a few samples of this study predate the infection). Cell type and time point are not known. Both conserved end residues are part of each CDR3. The D gene is left open where the match is weak. Expanded clones are given a class, and other clones once, few, many or no size at all.

abundance: few
d_gene: TRBD1
j_gene: TRBJ1-1
v_gene: TRBV9
CDR3aa: CASSVAGQGGTEAFF
CDR3nt: TGTGCCAGCAGCGTAGCGGGACAGGGGGGAACTGAAGCTTTCTTT

abundance: NA
d_gene: TRBD2
j_gene: TRBJ2-2
v_gene: TRBV18
CDR3aa: CASSELAANTGELFF
CDR3nt: TGTGCCAGCTCAGAACTAGCGGCGAACACCGGGGAGCTGTTTTTT

abundance: NA
d_gene: NA
j_gene: TRBJ2-1
v_gene: TRBV29-1
CDR3aa: CSVDTGIRSNEQFF
CDR3nt: TGCAGCGTTGACACAGGGATCAGGAGTAATGAGCAGTTCTTC

abundance: NA
d_gene: NA
j_gene: TRBJ1-4
v_gene: TRBV9
CDR3aa: CASSVDSNEKLFF
CDR3nt: TGTGCCAGCAGCGTTGACAGTAATGAAAAACTGTTTTTT

abundance: medium-sized
d_gene: TRBD2
j_gene: TRBJ2-1
v_gene: TRBV7-2
CDR3aa: CASSLSGSSYNEQFF
CDR3nt: TGCGCCAGCAGCTTGAGCGGGAGCTCCTACAATGAGCAGTTCTTC

abundance: NA
d_gene: NA
j_gene: TRBJ2-4
v_gene: TRBV20-1
CDR3aa: CSARDYRTQLAKNIQYF
CDR3nt: TGCAGTGCTAGAGACTACAGGACCCAGCTAGCCAAAAACATTCAGTACTTC

abundance: NA
d_gene: NA
j_gene: TRBJ2-3
v_gene: TRBV6-1
CDR3aa: CASSVAPPRGQSGTDTQYF
CDR3nt: TGTGCCAGCAGTGTGGCGCCGCCACGGGGGCAGTCGGGGACAGATACGCAGTATTTT

abundance: NA
d_gene: NA
j_gene: TRBJ2-1
v_gene: TRBV6-6
CDR3aa: CATDGGGASNEQFF
CDR3nt: TGTGCCACCGACGGAGGGGGTGCTAGCAATGAGCAGTTCTTC

abundance: few
d_gene: TRBD1
j_gene: TRBJ2-7
v_gene: TRBV7-6
CDR3aa: CASSLRQGGSMHYEQYF
CDR3nt: TGTGCCAGCAGCTTGAGACAGGGTGGTTCCATGCACTACGAGCAGTACTTC

abundance: NA
d_gene: TRBD1
j_gene: TRBJ2-2
v_gene: TRBV7-2
CDR3aa: CASSSGTGSTGELFF
CDR3nt: TGTGCCAGCAGCTCCGGGACAGGGTCCACCGGGGAGCTGTTTTTT

abundance: few
d_gene: TRBD2
j_gene: TRBJ2-2
v_gene: TRBV24-1
CDR3aa: CATRLAASGELFF
CDR3nt: TGTGCCACCAGGCTAGCGGCTAGCGGGGAGCTGTTTTTT

abundance: NA
d_gene: TRBD2
j_gene: TRBJ2-3
v_gene: TRBV11-3
CDR3aa: CSSSLGLAGELTDTQYF
CDR3nt: TGTTCCAGCAGCTTGGGGCTAGCGGGAGAACTTACAGATACGCAGTATTTT

abundance: NA
d_gene: TRBD2
j_gene: TRBJ2-3
v_gene: TRBV5-1
CDR3aa: CASRRTGLGSDTQYF
CDR3nt: TGCGCCAGCAGACGAACGGGACTAGGATCAGATACGCAGTATTTT

abundance: few
d_gene: TRBD1
j_gene: TRBJ2-7
v_gene: TRBV5-1
CDR3aa: CASSLAGTGPYF
CDR3nt: TGCGCCAGCAGCTTGGCCGGGACAGGGCCCTACTTC